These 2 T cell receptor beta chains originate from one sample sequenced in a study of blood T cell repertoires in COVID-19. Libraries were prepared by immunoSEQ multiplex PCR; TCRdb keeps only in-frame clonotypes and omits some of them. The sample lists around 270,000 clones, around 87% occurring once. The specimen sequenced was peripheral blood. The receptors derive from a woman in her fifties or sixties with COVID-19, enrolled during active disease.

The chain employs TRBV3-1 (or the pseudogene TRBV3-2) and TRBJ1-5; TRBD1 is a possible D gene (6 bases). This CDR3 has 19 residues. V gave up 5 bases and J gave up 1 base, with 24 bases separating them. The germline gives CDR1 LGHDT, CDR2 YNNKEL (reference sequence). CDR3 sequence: CASSISLVQGELSNQPQHF. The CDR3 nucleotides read TGTGCCAGCAGCATCTCCTTGGTACAGGGTGAGTTAAGCAATCAGCCCCAGCATTTT.

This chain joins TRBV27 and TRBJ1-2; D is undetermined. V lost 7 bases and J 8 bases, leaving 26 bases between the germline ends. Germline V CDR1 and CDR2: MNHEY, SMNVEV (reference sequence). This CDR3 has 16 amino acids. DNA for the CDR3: TGTGCCAGCAACTACCCCCTAAAAGAACGAAATGGGGGCTACACCTTC. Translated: CASNYPLKERNGGYTF.